This TCR beta chain comes out of a study of blood T cell repertoires in COVID-19 (dated by TCRdb to the early 2020s). For the study in its entirety: Samples from collaborators originated in the United States, Italy and Spain and spanned both the acute and convalescent phases of COVID-19. The material from the prospective study consisted of cDNA or gDNA derived from T cells, B-cell-depleted T cells, or PBMCs. Subjects who had been exposed to COVID-19, were actively infected with it, or had recovered from it provided the deeply sampled blood TCRbeta repertoires that made up the dataset. The repertoires were made available in a free public database intended to serve as a resource for research on the immune response to SARS-CoV-2. The samples were drawn from the first 160 participants of the ongoing ImmuneRACE study and from 1,254 subjects provided by 6 global collaborators. The sample metadata nearly always contained a de-identified subject ID, COVID-19 status, age in years and sex. Where available, HLA class I and class II types were taken from metadata supplied by the sample provider and were not determined by assay-based typing.

Note on this clone: The antigen it binds to is not known. No much larger clone is present one base from it, and per-base qualities are unavailable.

TCRbeta CDR3 regions were amplified from genomic DNA by means of the immunoSEQ Assay, a bias-controlled multiplex PCR. In the paper's pipeline: Within the assay, amplification of reference gene primers was used to estimate how many nucleated cells each sample contained. To quantify the absolute abundance of each unique TCRbeta CDR3 rearrangement, sequence reads were collapsed and filtered. For each sample, productive Simpson clonality was calculated by taking the square root of Simpson's diversity index across productive rearrangements. In TCRdb, the immuneACCESS table is reduced to in-frame sequences with V and J assigned. These tables do not hold every clone; where another copy was compared, an unresolved V gene accounts for under half, and the others remain unexplained. V and J calls and clone size are as listed in that table; D and trimming were resolved from the DNA. Here the sample has 150,000 to 200,000 clones; more than 75% occur a single time. The ten most abundant clones make up nearly 2.5% of the sample.

Study-level results and caveats: The amount of clinical and demographic metadata varied by source and participant and was provided uncurated.

Collaborating institutions collected whole blood in K2EDTA tubes following their own protocols. For TCRbeta analysis, collaborators shipped samples as frozen whole blood, isolated PBMCs, or DNA extracted from either of those sample types. CDR1 and CDR2 (LGHDT, YNNKEL) derive from the germline V gene (reference sequence). The CDR3, cysteine through phenylalanine, is 18 amino acids long. This entry keeps only the CDR3 DNA: 54 bases, framed from base 1. Unmatched junction bases come to 13, with V trimmed by 0 bases and J by 7 bases. The source of this sequence is a man aged 35 to 55 with active or convalescent COVID-19. The specimen sequenced was peripheral blood. This chain joins TRBV3-1 (or the pseudogene TRBV3-2) to TRBJ2-1, and 9 junctional nucleotides match TRBD2. DNA sequence: TGTGCCAGCAGCCAAGATAAGTTTGCAGCGGGGGGTCGGAATGAGCAGTTCTTC. Its protein product is CASSQDKFAAGGRNEQFF.